The 17 T cell receptor beta chains listed next were all sequenced from one sample in a study of control samples from healthy donors and cancer patients. Assay: immunoSEQ multiplex PCR; the TCRdb copy retains only in-frame clones and omits some. The sample lists 35,000 to 55,000 clones, around 87% seen once, with about a tenth in the top ten. What was sequenced was PBMCs. Receptors originate from a woman in her fifties or sixties with lung cancer.

The V call is TRBV24-1, the J call TRBJ2-1; 9 nucleotides align to TRBD2. After removal of 0 bases from V and 4 bases from J, the junction contained 3 bases not matched to a gene. The length of the CDR3 is 16 residues. The V gene's germline CDR1 is KGHDR and CDR2 SFDVKD. CDR3 protein: CATSDLRTSGYNEQFF. CDR3 nucleotide sequence: TGTGCCACCAGTGATTTGCGTACTAGCGGGTACAATGAGCAGTTCTTC.

The gene calls are TRBV6-6 and TRBJ2-7, with D perhaps given as TRBD1 or TRBD2 (5 bases each). CDR1 and CDR2 from the germline V gene are MNHNY and SVGAGI (reference sequence). The ends were cut back, 4 bases at V and 5 bases at J, with 18 bases in the middle. The CDR3 covers 15 residues. CDR3 in amino acids: CASSWRTFGGDEQYF. CDR3 nucleotide sequence: TGTGCCAGCAGTTGGAGGACATTTGGAGGAGACGAGCAGTACTTC.

CDR3 DNA sequence: TGTGCCAGCAGCCAAGGTCCCTTAGCTAGCGTCAATGAGCAGTTCTTC. Its translation is CASSQGPLASVNEQFF. The rearrangement uses TRBV3-1 (or the pseudogene TRBV3-2) and TRBJ2-1; maybe TRBD2 (6 bases). The CDR3 totals 16 residues. Germline CDR1 LGHDT, CDR2 YNNKEL (reference sequence). V was pared by 1 base and J by 6 bases, with 16 bases between.

The J gene is TRBJ2-3, the V gene TRBV5-4; 9 positions match TRBD1. Looked up from germline, CDR1 is SGHNT and CDR2 is YYREEE (reference sequence). J gave up 1 base and V 3 bases, and 3 bases lay outside the gene matches. The CDR3 runs to 15 residues. The CDR3 sequence: CASSSWTGGTDTQYF. Written as DNA, the CDR3 is TGTGCCAGCAGCTCCTGGACAGGGGGCACAGATACGCAGTATTTT.

The chain combines TRBV5-4 with TRBJ1-2; 7 nucleotides line up with TRBD1. J lost 8 bases, V lost 2 bases, and 3 bases had no gene match. Germline V gene lookup returns CDR1 SGHNT and CDR2 YYREEE (reference sequence). The CDR3 spans 12 residues. CDR3 in amino acids: CASSFHRGGYTF. The CDR3, as DNA: TGTGCCAGCAGCTTCCACAGGGGCGGCTACACCTTC. The full variable domain, in which reference TRBV5-4 and TRBJ1-2 provide the parts outside the CDR3, is ETGVTQSPTHLIKTRGQQVTLRCSSQSGHNTVSWYQQALGQGPQFIFQYYREEENGRGNFPPRFSGLQFPNYSSELNVNALELDDSALYLCASSFHRGGYTFGSGTRLTVV.

The chain joins TRBV4-1 to TRBJ2-1; D call uncertain. Per germline, CDR1 MGHRA and CDR2 YSYEKL. The V end lost 0 bases, the J end lost 6 bases, and 12 bases lay between the germline ends. CDR3 size: 15 residues. CDR3 in DNA: TGCGCCAGCAGCCAAGATCTAGGCTGGCCCAATGAGCAGTTCTTC. Encoded protein: CASSQDLGWPNEQFF.

The chain links TRBV2 to TRBJ1-4; tentatively, D is TRBD1 (6 bases). The CDR3 sequence is 13 residues long. The V and J ends lost 6 bases and 3 bases respectively, with 8 bases between them. In germline, CDR1 is SNHLY, CDR2 FYNNEI. Here the CDR3 DNA reads TGTGCCAGCAGCAGGGGCCCTAATGAAAAACTGTTTTTT. It encodes CASSRGPNEKLFF.

The chain employs TRBV27 and TRBJ2-7; D is possibly TRBD1 (6 bases). CDR1 MNHEY and CDR2 SMNVEV come from the germline V gene (reference sequence). The CDR3 is 14 residues long. Between the trimmed V and J ends, which lost 8 bases and 1 base, there was a span of 15 bases. CDR3: CASHPDSFSYEQYF. The CDR3, as DNA: TGTGCCAGCCACCCGGACAGTTTTTCCTACGAGCAGTACTTC.

This sequence joins TRBV19 and TRBJ2-2, with TRBD2 as a possible D gene (7 bases). Germline CDR1 LNHDA, CDR2 SQIVND (reference sequence). V was shortened by 5 bases and J by 0 bases, with 13 bases between the two germline ends. The CDR3 totals 16 residues. The CDR3 region is CASSPPGGSNTGELFF. DNA of the CDR3: TGTGCCAGTAGTCCGCCGGGGGGCTCGAACACCGGGGAGCTGTTTTTT.

This chain connects TRBV9 to TRBJ2-3, with D unclear. The V gene lost 3 bases and the J gene lost 4 bases, with 9 bases spanning the gap. Germline loops: CDR1 SGDLS, CDR2 YYNGEE. This CDR3 comprises 13 residues. The DNA for the CDR3 is TGTGCCAGCAGCGCGACACTTGCAGATACGCAGTATTTT. Protein product: CASSATLADTQYF.

The table lists this clone with a few counts. This rearrangement joins TRBV9 to TRBJ2-3; D is ambiguous. Germline CDR1 and CDR2: SGDLS and YYNGEE. The ends were cut back, 0 bases at V and 2 bases at J, with 10 bases in the middle. This CDR3 is 15 amino acids long. The CDR3 loop reads CASSVGYHLTDTQYF. As DNA, the CDR3 is TGTGCCAGCAGCGTAGGGTACCACCTCACAGATACGCAGTATTTT.

The V gene is TRBV5-4, the J gene TRBJ2-1, with D hard to call. Germline V lookup: CDR1 SGHNT, CDR2 YYREEE (reference sequence). The CDR3 has 16 amino acids. V gave up 3 bases and J gave up 2 bases, with 15 bases separating them. Here the CDR3 DNA reads TGTGCCAGCAGCTGGGAAGGGCAGAACGCCTACAATGAGCAGTTCTTC. This encodes CASSWEGQNAYNEQFF.

The chain joins TRBV5-4 to TRBJ2-7; D gene ambiguous. The CDR3 totals 11 residues. Trimming removed 0 bases at V and 4 bases at J, with 2 bases between. The germline gives CDR1 SGHNT, CDR2 YYREEE (reference sequence). The CDR3 sequence: CASSLGYEQYF. For the CDR3, the DNA is TGTGCCAGCAGCTTGGGGTACGAGCAGTACTTC.

The rearrangement uses TRBV18 and TRBJ1-1, with D possibly TRBD1 on 6 matching bases. The V end was cut by 1 base, the J end by 1 base, with 16 bases between. Germline CDR1 and CDR2: KGHSH and LQKENI. The CDR3 has 17 amino acids. CDR3 nucleotides: TGTGCCAGCTCACCACGAGGGGTGACAGGCTCGAACACTGAAGCTTTCTTT. Translation: CASSPRGVTGSNTEAFF.

CDR3 region: CSAQASEQFF. In DNA, the CDR3 is TGCAGCGCCCAAGCGAGTGAGCAGTTCTTC. This chain links TRBV29-1 with TRBJ2-1; D is unclear. V was clipped by 7 bases and J by 9 bases, with 10 bases between them. The CDR3 sequence is 10 residues long. Germline-derived CDR1 and CDR2 are SQVTM and ANQGSEA.

The J gene is TRBJ2-1, the V gene TRBV4-3; D gene ambiguous. CDR3 size: 13 residues. Trimming took off 0 bases at V and 5 bases at J, with 5 bases between the two ends. CDR1 is LGHNA, CDR2 YSLEER, per germline. The CDR3 nucleotides are TGCGCCAGCAGCCAAGATTACAACAATGAGCAGTTCTTC. Residues: CASSQDYNNEQFF.

The genes are TRBV27 and TRBJ2-7; D tentatively reads TRBD1 or TRBD2 (6 bases each). Germline lookup yields CDR1 MNHEY and CDR2 SMNVEV (reference sequence). The CDR3 sequence is 13 residues long. Between the trimmed V and J ends, which lost 1 base and 5 bases, there was a span of 9 bases. CDR3 region: CASSLFRGDEQYF. DNA of the CDR3: TGTGCCAGCAGTTTATTTAGGGGGGACGAGCAGTACTTC.